The following is a T cell receptor beta chain sequence with its context. The sample originates from a study of blood T cell repertoires in COVID-19. The repertoire was sequenced with immunoSEQ multiplex PCR; TCRdb's copy has only in-frame clones and lacks some. In the table there are fewer than 350,000 clones, approximately 85% of which are singletons. The CDR3 runs 14 residues. The V end lost 3 bases, the J end lost 1 base, and 9 bases lay between the germline ends. In germline, CDR1 is MNHEY, CDR2 SMNVEV (reference sequence). V and J are TRBV27 and TRBJ1-1; no clear D. The clonotype was recovered from a human donor in a cohort sampled during active COVID-19. The sample taken for sequencing was peripheral blood. DNA for the CDR3: TGTGCCAGCAGTTTCGTGGGCGCGAACACTGAAGCTTTCTTT. Its protein is CASSFVGANTEAFF.